This T cell receptor beta chain was identified in a study of blood T cell repertoires in COVID-19. Sequenced by immunoSEQ multiplex PCR; TCRdb stores in-frame clones only, minus some. The table lists about 300,000 clones, around 89% of them singletons. Germline-derived CDR1 and CDR2 are SNHLY and FYNNEI. V was clipped by 6 bases and J by 1 base; unmatched bases: 6. This CDR3 has 15 residues. Material for sequencing was peripheral blood. The V call is TRBV2, the J call TRBJ1-5; TRBD1 matches 7 bases. This sequence originates from a man in his forties with acute or convalescent COVID-19. This CDR3 reads CASSDNRGSNQPQHF. The CDR3 DNA sequence: TGTGCCAGCAGCGATAACAGGGGAAGCAATCAGCCCCAGCATTTT. Combining the CDR3 with reference TRBV2 and TRBJ1-5 gives the whole variable domain EPEVTQTPSHQVTQMGQEVILRCVPISNHLYFYWYRQILGQKVEFLVSFYNNEISEKSEIFDDQFSVERPDGSNFTLKIRSTKLEDSAMYFCASSDNRGSNQPQHFGDGTRLSIL.